This TCR beta chain was sequenced in a study of shared clonotypes between healthy human individuals. Study-wide background: The people who gave samples were a couple of women and a few men aged 18 to 49. Findings of the study overall: An anticipated effect of sequencing depth on clonotype sharing among donors was recognized.

Generated by immunoSEQ multiplex PCR, the TCRdb table keeps only in-frame clones and is missing some. There are a few million clones in the sample; 80% to 95% occur only once, and around 0.4% lies in the top ten. Comment on this clone: As yet, its antigen is unknown.

Trimming took 4 bases from V and 4 from J; bases not matched to a gene: 10. This CDR3 has 16 amino acids. Germline V CDR1 and CDR2: SGHNT, YYREEE (reference sequence). It was into CD45RA+ naive and CD45RA-negative memory subsets that the CD4+ cells were split. The V and J genes are TRBV5-4 and TRBJ2-2; TRBD1 matches 7 bases. Material: naive CD4+ T cells from PBMCs. The sample's subset: CD45RA+ positively selected. The clonotype was recovered from a man younger than 30 in good health. Some clones in this sample may be carry-over from other donors' samples. DNA of the CDR3: TGTGCCAGCAGCCGGGGACAGATGGGAAGCACCGGGGAGCTGTTTTTT. Translation gives CASSRGQMGSTGELFF.